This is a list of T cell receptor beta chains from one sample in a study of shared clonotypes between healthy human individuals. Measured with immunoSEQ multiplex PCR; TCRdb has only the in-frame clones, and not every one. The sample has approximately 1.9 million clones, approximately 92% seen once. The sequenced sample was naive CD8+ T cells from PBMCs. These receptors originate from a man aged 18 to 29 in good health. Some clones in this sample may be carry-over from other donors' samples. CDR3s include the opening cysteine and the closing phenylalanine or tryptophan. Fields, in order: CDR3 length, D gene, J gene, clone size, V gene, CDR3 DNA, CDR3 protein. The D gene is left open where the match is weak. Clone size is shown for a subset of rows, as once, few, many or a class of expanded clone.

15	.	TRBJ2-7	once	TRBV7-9	TGTGCCAGCAGCCACTCTCCCCAGGCGTCCTACGAGCAGTACTTC	CASSHSPQASYEQYF
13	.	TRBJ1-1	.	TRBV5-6	TGTGCCAGCAGCCCTACAGGGTATAATGAAGCTTTCTTT	CASSPTGYNEAFF
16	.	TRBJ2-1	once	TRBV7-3	TGTGCCAGCAGCTTGAGGCCCGGGACTGGGAACGGTGAGCAGTTCTTC	CASSLRPGTGNGEQFF
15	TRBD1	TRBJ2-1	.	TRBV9	TGTGCCAGCAGCGCCGGACAGGACATCTACAATGAGCAGTTCTTC	CASSAGQDIYNEQFF
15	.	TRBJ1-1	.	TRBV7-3	TGTGCCAGCAGCATCACAGGCGAATCGAACACCGAAGCTTTCTTT	CASSITGESNTEAFF
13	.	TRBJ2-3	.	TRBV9	TGTGCCAGCAGCACTCGGTTAACAGATACGCAGTATTTT	CASSTRLTDTQYF
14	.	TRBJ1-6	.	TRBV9	TGTGCCAGCAGCCCTTCGGGCGGAAATTCACCCCTCCACTTT	CASSPSGGNSPLHF
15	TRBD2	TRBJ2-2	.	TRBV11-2	TGTGCCAGCAGACATAGACTAGCGGATACGGGGGAGCTGTTTTTT	CASRHRLADTGELFF
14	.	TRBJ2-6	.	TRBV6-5	TGTGCCACCCACACCATAGGGGTCCTAAGCGTCCTGACTTTC	CATHTIGVLSVLTF
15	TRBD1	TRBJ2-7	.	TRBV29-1	TGCAGCGTCAGAACCGGGACAGGGGGCTCATACGAGCAGTACTTC	CSVRTGTGGSYEQYF
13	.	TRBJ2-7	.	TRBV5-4	TGTGCCAGCAGCGCTGGGGGTAGCTACGAGCAGTACTTC	CASSAGGSYEQYF
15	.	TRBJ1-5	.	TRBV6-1	TGTGCCAGCAGTCCGAGGACGGATAGCAATCAGCCCCAGCATTTT	CASSPRTDSNQPQHF
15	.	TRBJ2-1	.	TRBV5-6	TGTGCCAGCAGCGCTGACTTACAGTTAGACAATGAGCAGTTCTTC	CASSADLQLDNEQFF
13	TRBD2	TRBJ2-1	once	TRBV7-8	TGTGCCAGCTCGACTAGCGGCTACAATGAGCAGTTCTTC	CASSTSGYNEQFF
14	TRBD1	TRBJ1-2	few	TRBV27	TGTGCCAGCAGTCCACTGACAGGGCGGAATGGCTACACCTTC	CASSPLTGRNGYTF
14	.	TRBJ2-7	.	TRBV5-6	TGTGCCAGCAGCTTGGGTCTGATGGTCAGCGAGCAGTACTTC	CASSLGLMVSEQYF
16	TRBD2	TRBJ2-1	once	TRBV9	TGTGCCAGCAGCACAGGACTAGCGGATATCTACAATGAGCAGTTCTTC	CASSTGLADIYNEQFF
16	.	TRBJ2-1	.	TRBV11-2	TGTGCCAGCAGCTTGCCAGGTGGTTCTCTGGGCAATGAGCAGTTCTTC	CASSLPGGSLGNEQFF
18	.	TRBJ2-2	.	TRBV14	TGTGCCAGCAGCCAAGAGAACACCTGGGACACCGAGACCGGGGAGCTGTTTTTT	CASSQENTWDTETGELFF
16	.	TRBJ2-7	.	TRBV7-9	TGTGCCAGCAGGGCACCCCCTGTCGGGATGGCCTACGAGCAGTACTTC	CASRAPPVGMAYEQYF
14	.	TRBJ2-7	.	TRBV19	TGTGCCAGTAGTTGGTTCTACCCCCCCTACGAGCAGTACTTC	CASSWFYPPYEQYF
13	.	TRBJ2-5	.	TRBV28	TGTGCCAGCAGTCCCCCCATTCGGGGAACCCAGTACTTC	CASSPPIRGTQYF
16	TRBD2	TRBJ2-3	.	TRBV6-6	TGTGCCAGCAGCAGACTAGCGGGAGGGGTCACAGATACGCAGTATTTT	CASSRLAGGVTDTQYF
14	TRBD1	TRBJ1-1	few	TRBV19	TGTGCCAGTAGGAGTCAGGGGACAGCCCTTGAAGCTTTCTTT	CASRSQGTALEAFF
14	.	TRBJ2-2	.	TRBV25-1	TGTGCCAGCAGTGAATCCGGCGGCACCGGGGAGCTGTTTTTT	CASSESGGTGELFF
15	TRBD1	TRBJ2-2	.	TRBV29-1	TGCAGCGTGTCCGGGACAGGGATATGGAACGGGGAGCTGTTTTTT	CSVSGTGIWNGELFF
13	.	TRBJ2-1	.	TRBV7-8	TGTGCCAGCAGCCCTACCTCGACTAGAAGTTGGCTCTTC	CASSPTSTRSWLF
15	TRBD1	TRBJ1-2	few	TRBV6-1	TGTGCCAGCAATGGCAGGGGGCCCGGTAGTTACGGCTACACCTTC	CASNGRGPGSYGYTF
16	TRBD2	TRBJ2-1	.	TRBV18	TGTGCCAGCTCACCCCCGGGACTAGGGTCCTACAATGAGCAGTTCTTC	CASSPPGLGSYNEQFF
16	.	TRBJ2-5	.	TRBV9	TGTGCCAGCAGCGTATCAGGGTGGAGTCAGCGAGAGACCCAGTACTTC	CASSVSGWSQRETQYF
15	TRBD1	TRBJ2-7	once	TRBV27	TGTGCCAGCAGCGTAAGGGGACAGGGGGTATACGAGCAGTACTTC	CASSVRGQGVYEQYF
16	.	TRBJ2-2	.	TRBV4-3	TGCGCCAGCAGCCAATCCTCTACACACCGGCCCGGGGAGCTGTTTTTT	CASSQSSTHRPGELFF
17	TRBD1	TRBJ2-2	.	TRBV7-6	TGTGCCAGCAGCGCGCCCCAGGGGGAAGCGAACACCGGGGAGCTGTTTTTT	CASSAPQGEANTGELFF
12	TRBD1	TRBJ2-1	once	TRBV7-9	TGTGCCAGCGGACGGACAGGGGATGAGCAGTTCTTC	CASGRTGDEQFF
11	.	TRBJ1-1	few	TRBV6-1	TGTGCCAGCAAACAGAACACTGAAGCTTTCTTT	CASKQNTEAFF
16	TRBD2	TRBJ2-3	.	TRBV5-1	TGCGCCAGCAGCTTGAGCGGGAGGGACGTCACAGATACGCAGTATTTT	CASSLSGRDVTDTQYF
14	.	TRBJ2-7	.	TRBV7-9	TGTGCCAGCAGCTTAACAGGGAATCCCCACGAGCAGTACTTC	CASSLTGNPHEQYF
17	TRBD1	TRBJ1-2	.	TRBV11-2	TGTGCCAGCAGCTTAGGCCCCGGGACAGGGGTGGAAGATGGCTACACCTTC	CASSLGPGTGVEDGYTF
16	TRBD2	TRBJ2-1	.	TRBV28	TGTGCCAGCAGTTCGCAGCGGGAGAAATGGGAAGGTGAGCAGTTCTTC	CASSSQREKWEGEQFF
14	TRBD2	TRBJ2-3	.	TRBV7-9	TGTGCCAGCAGCTTAATAGCGGGGGAAGATACGCAGTATTTT	CASSLIAGEDTQYF
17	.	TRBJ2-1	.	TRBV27	TGTGCCAGCAGAGTCCAAGGGGGGGGCGGGCCAGACAATGAGCAGTTCTTC	CASRVQGGGGPDNEQFF
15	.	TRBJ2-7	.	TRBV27	TGTGCCAGCAGTTTGGAGGGGGGACCCGCTATGGAGCAGTACTTC	CASSLEGGPAMEQYF
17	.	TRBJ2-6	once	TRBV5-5	TGTGCCAGCAGCTACACAAAGACTCTGTCTGGGGCCAACGTCCTGACTTTC	CASSYTKTLSGANVLTF
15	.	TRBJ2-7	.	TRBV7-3	TGTGCCAGCAGGAGCAGGGACATAAACTCCTACGAGCAGTACTTC	CASRSRDINSYEQYF
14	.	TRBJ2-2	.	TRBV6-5	TGTGCCAGCAGCCCAGGGAGGAAACCCGGGGAGCTGTTTTTT	CASSPGRKPGELFF
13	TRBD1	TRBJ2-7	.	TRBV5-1	TGCGCCAGCAGACAAGGACAGGGCTACGAGCAGTACTTC	CASRQGQGYEQYF
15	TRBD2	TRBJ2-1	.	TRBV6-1	TGTGCCAGCAGTGTGGTAGCGGGAGGTGGCAATGAGCAGTTCTTC	CASSVVAGGGNEQFF
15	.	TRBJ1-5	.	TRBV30	TGTGCCTGGAGCGCGGACCATAGGAGCAATCAGCCCCAGCATTTT	CAWSADHRSNQPQHF
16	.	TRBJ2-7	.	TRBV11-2	TGTGCCAGCAGCTTAGGTCCGGTAGGGGGGTGGTACGAGCAGTACTTC	CASSLGPVGGWYEQYF
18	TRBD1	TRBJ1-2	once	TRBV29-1	TGCAGCGTTGAAGATCCGACAGGGGAAGGGACCCTTAACTATGGCTACACCTTC	CSVEDPTGEGTLNYGYTF
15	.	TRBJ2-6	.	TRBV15	TGTGCCACCAGCAGCCCCCGGAAGGGGGCCAACGTCCTGACTTTC	CATSSPRKGANVLTF
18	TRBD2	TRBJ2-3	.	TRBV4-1	TGCGCCAGCAGCCAAGTATCTCGCCTAGCGGGAGCGAGGGATACGCAGTATTTT	CASSQVSRLAGARDTQYF
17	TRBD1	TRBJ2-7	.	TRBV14	TGTGCCAGCAGCCAAGGGACAGGGGGCCATCAAACCTACGAGCAGTACTTC	CASSQGTGGHQTYEQYF